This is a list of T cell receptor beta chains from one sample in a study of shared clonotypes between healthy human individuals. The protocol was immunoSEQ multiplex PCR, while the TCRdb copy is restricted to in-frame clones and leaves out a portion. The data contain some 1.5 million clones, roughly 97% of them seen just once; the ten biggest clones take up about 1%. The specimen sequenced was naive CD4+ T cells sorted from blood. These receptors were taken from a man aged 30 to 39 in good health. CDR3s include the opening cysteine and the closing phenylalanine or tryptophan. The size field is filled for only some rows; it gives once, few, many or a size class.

CDR3aa: CASSVGGQGTQYF
abundance: NA
v_gene: TRBV25-1
j_gene: TRBJ2-3

CDR3aa: CASSLEGASLNEQFF
abundance: NA
v_gene: TRBV7-3
j_gene: TRBJ2-1

CDR3aa: CATSGQGVTGNTIYF
abundance: NA
v_gene: TRBV15
j_gene: TRBJ1-3

CDR3aa: CASSPLAADTGELFF
abundance: NA
v_gene: TRBV18
j_gene: TRBJ2-2

CDR3aa: CASSQHSGRAKNEQFF
abundance: NA
v_gene: TRBV28
j_gene: TRBJ2-1

CDR3aa: CSVVRFGLAEPYNEQFF
abundance: NA
v_gene: TRBV29-1
j_gene: TRBJ2-1

CDR3aa: CASSQEFSGTRPYNEQFF
abundance: NA
v_gene: TRBV4-3
j_gene: TRBJ2-1

CDR3aa: CASSFPATDTQYF
abundance: once
v_gene: TRBV27
j_gene: TRBJ2-3

CDR3aa: CASSLLGLAGDTQYF
abundance: NA
v_gene: TRBV7-2
j_gene: TRBJ2-3

CDR3aa: CASSVGLAGGYEQYF
abundance: NA
v_gene: TRBV6-1
j_gene: TRBJ2-7

CDR3aa: CASSLTSGRKDTQYF
abundance: NA
v_gene: TRBV5-4
j_gene: TRBJ2-3

CDR3aa: CASSIRGQGREKLFF
abundance: NA
v_gene: TRBV19
j_gene: TRBJ1-4

CDR3aa: CASSLALSTHEQFF
abundance: NA
v_gene: TRBV7-7
j_gene: TRBJ2-1

CDR3aa: CASSPMRTDTQYF
abundance: NA
v_gene: TRBV18
j_gene: TRBJ2-3

CDR3aa: CASSYHWDTQYF
abundance: NA
v_gene: TRBV19
j_gene: TRBJ2-3

CDR3aa: CAIREPQGLPNTGELFF
abundance: NA
v_gene: TRBV10-3
j_gene: TRBJ2-2